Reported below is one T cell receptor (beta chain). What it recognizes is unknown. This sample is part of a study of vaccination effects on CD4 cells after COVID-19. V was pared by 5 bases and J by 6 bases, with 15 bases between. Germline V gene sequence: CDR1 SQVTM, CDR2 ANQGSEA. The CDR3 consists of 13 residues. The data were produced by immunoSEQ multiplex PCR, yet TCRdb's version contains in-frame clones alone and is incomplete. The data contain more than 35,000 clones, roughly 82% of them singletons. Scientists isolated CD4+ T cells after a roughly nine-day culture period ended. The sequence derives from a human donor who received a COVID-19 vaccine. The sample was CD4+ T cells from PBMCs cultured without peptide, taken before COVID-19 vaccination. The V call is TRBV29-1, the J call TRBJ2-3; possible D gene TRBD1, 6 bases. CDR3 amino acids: CSVRRGSADTQYF. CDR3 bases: TGCAGCGTTCGCAGGGGCTCAGCCGATACGCAGTATTTT.